This T cell receptor beta chain emerged from a study of blood T cell repertoires in COVID-19. Background on the study: The cDNA or gDNA used as material had been derived from T cells, B-cell-depleted T cells, or PBMCs.

Per the study methods: By means of reference gene primer amplification, nucleated cell counts were estimated. Sequencing used immunoSEQ multiplex PCR; TCRdb keeps in-frame clones, though not all of them. The V and J calls and the clone size are those of that table, but D and trimming were determined from the DNA. The sample gives about 49,000 clones, about 85% of which show up once; 14% is in the top ten. Germline values: CDR1 SGHRS, CDR2 YFSETQ. CDR3 length equals 15 residues. V dropped 4 bases and J dropped 3; count of bases not matched to a gene: 8. This TCR was sampled from a human donor in a cohort sampled during active COVID-19. The chain uses TRBV5-1 and TRBJ2-3, with 7 bases lining up with TRBD1. Material: peripheral blood. The DNA for the CDR3 is TGCGCCAGCAGCGCGCTAGGGGGCGAAACAGATACGCAGTATTTT. This translates into CASSALGGETDTQYF.